The TCR beta chain under discussion was sequenced for a study of T cells after yellow fever vaccination. Study results and caveats: Researchers noted that a small share of clonotypes showed up in both CD4 and CD8 compartments. Abundant clonotypes (contaminants from the bulk population) could be present in FACS-sorted repertoires.

Production of TCR cDNA was by 5'RACE template switching, which also added a universal primer site and UMIs. TCRdb itself ran the 5' RACE reads through MiXCR, one entry per CDR3 protein. The top ten clones hold 40% of a sample with about 130,000 distinct CDR3 sequences, about 8.4% of them seen once. With regard to this clonotype: Its antigen remains unidentified.

The CDR3 is made up of 16 amino acids. Looked up from germline, CDR1 is LGHNA and CDR2 is YNFKEQ. The V and J ends lost 0 bases and 4 bases respectively, with 12 bases between them. The receptor was isolated from a man aged 18 to 30 who received the YFV17D yellow fever vaccine. This rearrangement joins TRBV4-2 to TRBJ1-4, with D possibly TRBD1 on 5 matching bases. Material: CD8+ T cells sorted from PBMCs, obtained on the day of the yellow fever booster vaccination. The CDR3 loop is CASSQDPGLFNEKLFF. The CDR3 nucleotides are TGTGCCAGCAGCCAAGATCCGGGACTGTTTAATGAAAAACTGTTTTTT.